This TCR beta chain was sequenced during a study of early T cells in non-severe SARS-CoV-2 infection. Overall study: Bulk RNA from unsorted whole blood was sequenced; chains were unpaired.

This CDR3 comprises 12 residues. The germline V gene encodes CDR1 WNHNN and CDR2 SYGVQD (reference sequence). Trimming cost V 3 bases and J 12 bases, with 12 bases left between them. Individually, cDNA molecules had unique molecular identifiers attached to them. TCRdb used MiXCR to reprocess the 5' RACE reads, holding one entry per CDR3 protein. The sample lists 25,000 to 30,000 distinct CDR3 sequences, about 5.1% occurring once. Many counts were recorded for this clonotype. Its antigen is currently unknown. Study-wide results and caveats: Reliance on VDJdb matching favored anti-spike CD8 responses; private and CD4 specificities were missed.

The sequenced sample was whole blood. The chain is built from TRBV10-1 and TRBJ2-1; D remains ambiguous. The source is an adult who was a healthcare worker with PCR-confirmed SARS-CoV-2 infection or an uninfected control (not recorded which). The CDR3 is CASSEGGVGQFF. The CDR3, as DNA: TGCGCCAGCAGTGAAGGTGGAGTTGGGCAGTTCTTC.